These T cell receptor beta chains were read from a single sample in a study of blood T cell repertoires in COVID-19. Data came from immunoSEQ multiplex PCR; TCRdb stores just in-frame clones and leaves some out. The data contain 400,000 or so clones, 80% to 90% of them singletons. The specimen was PBMCs or T cells enriched from blood (not recorded which). Every receptor here comes from a man aged 30 to 39 who had recovered from COVID-19. The CDR3 runs from the conserved cysteine through the conserved F or W. Fields, in order: CDR3 protein, CDR3 DNA, D gene, V gene, CDR3 length, clone size, J gene. D genes are given only for firm matches. Only part of the rows carry a size: once, few, many, or a class if the clone is expanded.

CDR3aa: CASSQPGQGNEKLFF
CDR3nt: TGTGCCAGCAGCCAACCGGGACAGGGCAATGAAAAACTGTTTTTT
d_gene: TRBD1
v_gene: TRBV3-1/TRBV3-2
len: 15
abundance: .
j_gene: TRBJ1-4

CDR3aa: CASSVGGEKLFF
CDR3nt: TGTGCCAGCAGTGTCGGAGGTGAAAAACTGTTTTTT
d_gene: .
v_gene: TRBV2
len: 12
abundance: once
j_gene: TRBJ1-4

CDR3aa: CATSWGQGANQPQHF
CDR3nt: TGTGCCACCAGCTGGGGACAGGGGGCCAATCAGCCCCAGCATTTT
d_gene: TRBD1
v_gene: TRBV15
len: 15
abundance: once
j_gene: TRBJ1-5

CDR3aa: CASSFQGVGEKLFF
CDR3nt: TGTGCCAGCAGCTTTCAAGGAGTGGGTGAAAAACTGTTTTTT
d_gene: .
v_gene: TRBV5-4
len: 14
abundance: .
j_gene: TRBJ1-4

CDR3aa: CATSRAGEVEETQYF
CDR3nt: TGTGCCACCAGCAGAGCGGGAGAGGTTGAAGAGACCCAGTACTTC
d_gene: TRBD2
v_gene: TRBV24-1
len: 15
abundance: .
j_gene: TRBJ2-5

CDR3aa: CASSEAGGYGGNTIYF
CDR3nt: TGTGCCAGCAGTGAAGCGGGAGGTTACGGTGGAAACACCATATATTTT
d_gene: .
v_gene: TRBV6-1
len: 16
abundance: .
j_gene: TRBJ1-3

CDR3aa: CATSALGNYEQYF
CDR3nt: TGTGCCACCAGTGCCCTAGGCAACTACGAGCAGTACTTC
d_gene: .
v_gene: TRBV24-1
len: 13
abundance: .
j_gene: TRBJ2-7

CDR3aa: CASSTGTGAYEQYF
CDR3nt: TGCGCCAGCAGCACCGGGACAGGGGCCTACGAGCAGTACTTC
d_gene: TRBD1
v_gene: TRBV10-1
len: 14
abundance: few
j_gene: TRBJ2-7

CDR3aa: CASRLPGTSGDEQFF
CDR3nt: TGTGCCAGCAGGTTACCCGGGACTAGCGGAGATGAGCAGTTCTTC
d_gene: TRBD2
v_gene: TRBV5-8
len: 15
abundance: .
j_gene: TRBJ2-1

CDR3aa: CASSLVTGSYTF
CDR3nt: TGTGCCAGCAGTTTAGTCACAGGGAGCTACACCTTC
d_gene: .
v_gene: TRBV28
len: 12
abundance: .
j_gene: TRBJ1-2

CDR3aa: CASGFRPEYNEQFF
CDR3nt: TGTGCTAGTGGTTTCCGCCCAGAATACAATGAGCAGTTCTTC
d_gene: .
v_gene: TRBV12-5
len: 14
abundance: .
j_gene: TRBJ2-1

CDR3aa: CSASSGTDSGNTIYF
CDR3nt: TGCAGTGCTAGTTCTGGGACAGACTCTGGAAACACCATATATTTT
d_gene: TRBD1
v_gene: TRBV20-1
len: 15
abundance: .
j_gene: TRBJ1-3

CDR3aa: CASSILGLAGVNEQFF
CDR3nt: TGTGCCAGTAGTATCCTGGGACTAGCGGGAGTGAATGAGCAGTTCTTC
d_gene: TRBD2
v_gene: TRBV19
len: 16
abundance: .
j_gene: TRBJ2-1

CDR3aa: CASSPSLGQGVNTEAFF
CDR3nt: TGTGCCAGCTCACCGTCCCTTGGACAGGGAGTTAACACTGAAGCTTTCTTT
d_gene: TRBD1
v_gene: TRBV18
len: 17
abundance: .
j_gene: TRBJ1-1

CDR3aa: CASSSSVTGDHEQYF
CDR3nt: TGTGCCAGCAGCTCTTCGGTGACAGGGGATCACGAGCAGTACTTC
d_gene: TRBD1
v_gene: TRBV2
len: 15
abundance: .
j_gene: TRBJ2-7

CDR3aa: CASSPMEGGYGYTF
CDR3nt: TGTGCCAGCAGCCCCATGGAGGGCGGCTATGGCTACACCTTC
d_gene: .
v_gene: TRBV7-2
len: 14
abundance: .
j_gene: TRBJ1-2

CDR3aa: CASRPGLQETQYF
CDR3nt: TGTGCCAGCAGACCGGGACTACAAGAGACCCAGTACTTC
d_gene: TRBD2
v_gene: TRBV12-3/TRBV12-4
len: 13
abundance: few
j_gene: TRBJ2-5

CDR3aa: CASCAGQPQHF
CDR3nt: TGTGCCAGCTGTGCGGGGCAGCCCCAGCATTTT
d_gene: .
v_gene: TRBV28
len: 11
abundance: .
j_gene: TRBJ1-5

CDR3aa: CASSLWTGNTEAFF
CDR3nt: TGTGCCAGCAGCCTATGGACAGGGAACACTGAAGCTTTCTTT
d_gene: TRBD1
v_gene: TRBV11-2
len: 14
abundance: .
j_gene: TRBJ1-1

CDR3aa: CASSSLVGGELFF
CDR3nt: TGTGCCAGCAGTTCCCTCGTCGGCGGGGAGCTGTTTTTT
d_gene: .
v_gene: TRBV12-3/TRBV12-4
len: 13
abundance: .
j_gene: TRBJ2-2

CDR3aa: CASSLGSGRAGETQYF
CDR3nt: TGTGCCAGCAGTTTGGGCAGCGGGAGGGCCGGTGAGACCCAGTACTTC
d_gene: TRBD2
v_gene: TRBV2
len: 16
abundance: .
j_gene: TRBJ2-5

CDR3aa: CASSQVTGGTETQYF
CDR3nt: TGTGCCAGCAGCCAAGTTACAGGGGGCACTGAGACCCAGTACTTC
d_gene: TRBD1
v_gene: TRBV4-2
len: 15
abundance: .
j_gene: TRBJ2-5

CDR3aa: CASSHELAGGPGEQFF
CDR3nt: TGTGCCAGCAGCCATGAACTAGCGGGAGGGCCTGGTGAGCAGTTCTTC
d_gene: TRBD2
v_gene: TRBV3-1/TRBV3-2
len: 16
abundance: .
j_gene: TRBJ2-1

CDR3aa: CASSLSGDKETQYF
CDR3nt: TGTGCCAGCAGCTTGTCAGGTGACAAAGAGACCCAGTACTTC
d_gene: .
v_gene: TRBV5-6
len: 14
abundance: .
j_gene: TRBJ2-5

CDR3aa: CASTEVGGGTGELFF
CDR3nt: TGCGCCAGCACCGAGGTGGGGGGAGGCACCGGGGAGCTGTTTTTT
d_gene: .
v_gene: TRBV5-1
len: 15
abundance: .
j_gene: TRBJ2-2

CDR3aa: CAWSVSDEQYF
CDR3nt: TGTGCCTGGAGTGTATCGGACGAGCAGTACTTC
d_gene: .
v_gene: TRBV30
len: 11
abundance: .
j_gene: TRBJ2-7

CDR3aa: CASNPAGVTDTQYF
CDR3nt: TGTGCCTCGAACCCTGCGGGAGTCACAGATACGCAGTATTTT
d_gene: TRBD2
v_gene: TRBV30
len: 14
abundance: .
j_gene: TRBJ2-3

CDR3aa: CAWATDDHYGYTF
CDR3nt: TGTGCCTGGGCGACAGATGATCATTATGGCTACACCTTC
d_gene: .
v_gene: TRBV30
len: 13
abundance: .
j_gene: TRBJ1-2

CDR3aa: CASSGTTGDQETQYF
CDR3nt: TGCGCCAGCAGCGGAACGACAGGAGATCAAGAGACCCAGTACTTC
d_gene: .
v_gene: TRBV5-1
len: 15
abundance: once
j_gene: TRBJ2-5

CDR3aa: CASRLAGGSNEQFF
CDR3nt: TGTGCCAGTAGACTAGCGGGAGGCTCTAATGAGCAGTTCTTC
d_gene: TRBD2
v_gene: TRBV19
len: 14
abundance: .
j_gene: TRBJ2-1

CDR3aa: CASSSPWGRAEAFF
CDR3nt: TGTGCCAGCAGTTCCCCCTGGGGGCGGGCTGAAGCTTTCTTT
d_gene: .
v_gene: TRBV28
len: 14
abundance: .
j_gene: TRBJ1-1

CDR3aa: CASRIGGGSSYNSPLHF
CDR3nt: TGTGCCAGCAGGATTGGGGGGGGGAGCTCCTATAATTCACCCCTCCACTTT
d_gene: .
v_gene: TRBV28
len: 17
abundance: .
j_gene: TRBJ1-6

CDR3aa: CASSLRSGRFYNEQFF
CDR3nt: TGTGCCAGCAGTTTACGAAGCGGGAGGTTCTACAATGAGCAGTTCTTC
d_gene: TRBD2
v_gene: TRBV28
len: 16
abundance: .
j_gene: TRBJ2-1

CDR3aa: CAIRQAGGRGTGELFF
CDR3nt: TGTGCCATCAGACAAGCGGGAGGCCGCGGCACCGGGGAGCTGTTTTTT
d_gene: TRBD2
v_gene: TRBV10-3
len: 16
abundance: .
j_gene: TRBJ2-2

CDR3aa: CASSLDGVNLETQYF
CDR3nt: TGTGCCAGCAGCTTAGACGGGGTAAATTTGGAGACCCAGTACTTC
d_gene: .
v_gene: TRBV7-6
len: 15
abundance: .
j_gene: TRBJ2-5

CDR3aa: CASRSDRGASGNTIYF
CDR3nt: TGTGCCAGCAGGTCCGACAGGGGAGCCTCTGGAAACACCATATATTTT
d_gene: TRBD1
v_gene: TRBV28
len: 16
abundance: .
j_gene: TRBJ1-3

CDR3aa: CASSTTGEVSPLHF
CDR3nt: TGTGCCAGCAGTACGACAGGGGAGGTTTCACCCCTCCACTTT
d_gene: TRBD1
v_gene: TRBV6-5
len: 14
abundance: .
j_gene: TRBJ1-6

CDR3aa: CAWRATRTGELFF
CDR3nt: TGTGCCTGGAGAGCCACCCGAACCGGGGAGCTGTTTTTT
d_gene: .
v_gene: TRBV30
len: 13
abundance: once
j_gene: TRBJ2-2

CDR3aa: CASSFSRGTGELFF
CDR3nt: TGTGCCAGCAGTTTTAGCAGGGGCACCGGGGAGCTGTTTTTT
d_gene: .
v_gene: TRBV7-8
len: 14
abundance: .
j_gene: TRBJ2-2

CDR3aa: CASSPGVGNQPQHF
CDR3nt: TGTGCCAGCAGCCCAGGGGTGGGCAATCAGCCCCAGCATTTT
d_gene: .
v_gene: TRBV6-2/TRBV6-3
len: 14
abundance: few
j_gene: TRBJ1-5

CDR3aa: CASRPGQAVSGANVLTF
CDR3nt: TGTGCCAGCAGACCGGGACAGGCTGTTTCTGGGGCCAACGTCCTGACTTTC
d_gene: TRBD1
v_gene: TRBV2
len: 17
abundance: .
j_gene: TRBJ2-6

CDR3aa: CAWSFSTDTQYF
CDR3nt: TGTGCCTGGAGCTTCAGCACAGATACGCAGTATTTT
d_gene: .
v_gene: TRBV30
len: 12
abundance: once
j_gene: TRBJ2-3

CDR3aa: CASRGRFTDTQYF
CDR3nt: TGTGCCAGCAGGGGGCGGTTCACAGATACGCAGTATTTT
d_gene: .
v_gene: TRBV12-3/TRBV12-4
len: 13
abundance: few
j_gene: TRBJ2-3

CDR3aa: CASSPSDWTGELFF
CDR3nt: TGTGCCAGCTCACCATCAGATTGGACCGGGGAGCTGTTTTTT
d_gene: .
v_gene: TRBV18
len: 14
abundance: .
j_gene: TRBJ2-2

CDR3aa: CASSLDAVNTEAFF
CDR3nt: TGTGCCAGCAGCTTGGATGCGGTGAACACTGAAGCTTTCTTT
d_gene: .
v_gene: TRBV5-6
len: 14
abundance: .
j_gene: TRBJ1-1

CDR3aa: CASSSSRDNYEQYF
CDR3nt: TGTGCCAGCAGCTCATCCCGGGACAACTACGAGCAGTACTTC
d_gene: .
v_gene: TRBV13
len: 14
abundance: .
j_gene: TRBJ2-7

CDR3aa: CASSHGLDRANSPLHF
CDR3nt: TGTGCCAGCAGCCACGGATTGGACAGGGCTAATTCACCCCTCCACTTT
d_gene: TRBD1
v_gene: TRBV5-4
len: 16
abundance: .
j_gene: TRBJ1-6

CDR3aa: CASSPRGSGDQPQHF
CDR3nt: TGTGCCAGCAGCCCTAGAGGAAGTGGTGATCAGCCCCAGCATTTT
d_gene: .
v_gene: TRBV7-9
len: 15
abundance: .
j_gene: TRBJ1-5

CDR3aa: CASNSDRGVNQPQHF
CDR3nt: TGTGCCAGCAACTCGGACAGGGGAGTAAATCAGCCCCAGCATTTT
d_gene: TRBD1
v_gene: TRBV2
len: 15
abundance: .
j_gene: TRBJ1-5

CDR3aa: CASSYSRRYNEKLFF
CDR3nt: TGTGCCAGCAGTTACTCTAGGCGGTATAATGAAAAACTGTTTTTT
d_gene: .
v_gene: TRBV6-5
len: 15
abundance: .
j_gene: TRBJ1-4

CDR3aa: CASSTMGLAVYF
CDR3nt: TGTGCCAGCAGCACAATGGGACTAGCGGTGTACTTC
d_gene: TRBD2
v_gene: TRBV7-8
len: 12
abundance: .
j_gene: TRBJ2-5

CDR3aa: CASSQQGGKNTEAFF
CDR3nt: TGCGCCAGCAGCCAGCAGGGGGGTAAAAACACTGAAGCTTTCTTT
d_gene: TRBD1
v_gene: TRBV4-1
len: 15
abundance: .
j_gene: TRBJ1-1

CDR3aa: CASRRWDRDTGELFF
CDR3nt: TGTGCCAGCAGAAGATGGGACAGAGACACCGGGGAGCTGTTTTTT
d_gene: TRBD1
v_gene: TRBV28
len: 15
abundance: once
j_gene: TRBJ2-2

CDR3aa: CASTRDRDLRTEAFF
CDR3nt: TGTGCCAGCACCCGGGACAGGGATTTGCGAACTGAAGCTTTCTTT
d_gene: TRBD1
v_gene: TRBV28
len: 15
abundance: .
j_gene: TRBJ1-1

CDR3aa: CASSFQGAGGSPLHF
CDR3nt: TGTGCCAGCAGTTTTCAGGGGGCCGGGGGTTCACCCCTCCACTTT
d_gene: TRBD1
v_gene: TRBV2
len: 15
abundance: .
j_gene: TRBJ1-6

CDR3aa: CAINAGWGEFNEQFF
CDR3nt: TGTGCCATCAACGCCGGCTGGGGCGAATTCAATGAGCAGTTCTTC
d_gene: .
v_gene: TRBV10-3
len: 15
abundance: .
j_gene: TRBJ2-1

CDR3aa: CSASSGNTIYF
CDR3nt: TGCAGTGCTAGTTCAGGAAACACCATATATTTT
d_gene: .
v_gene: TRBV20-1
len: 11
abundance: .
j_gene: TRBJ1-3